The TCR beta chain under discussion was sequenced for a study of blood T cell repertoires in COVID-19. As for the study in general: The analysed material was cDNA or gDNA that came from T cells, B-cell-depleted T cells, or PBMCs.

Authors' processing steps: Amplification from reference gene primers served as the basis for estimated nucleated cell counts. The method was immunoSEQ multiplex PCR; TCRdb's version includes in-frame clones alone and lacks a portion of them. V, J and clone size derive from that table, while D and trimming were established from the DNA sequence. The sample holds 500,000 or so clones, around 87% seen once. All recovered Cohort 3 donors got two negative PCRs, got clearance, or saw symptom resolution. Deletions cut 5 bases from V and 5 bases from J, with 23 bases between. This CDR3 comprises 17 residues. CDR1 is SEHNR and CDR2 is FQNEAQ in the germline V gene (reference sequence).

This sequence was found in a woman aged 18 to 35 who had recovered from COVID-19. J is TRBJ2-3 and V is TRBV7-9; D ambiguous. Sequencing input: PBMCs or T cells enriched from blood (not recorded which). The CDR3 coding sequence is TGTGCCAGCAGCCCGCTCGGAAGCGATGCTTGGAAAGATACGCAGTATTTT. Residues: CASSPLGSDAWKDTQYF.